This record covers a single T cell receptor (beta chain). Antigen unknown. The CDR3 loop spans 14 amino acids. Germline values: CDR1 DFQATT, CDR2 SNEGSKA (reference sequence). V shed 6 bases, J shed 7 bases, and the junction held 12 bases outside the gene matches. This record belongs to a study of CD8 T cells in ankylosing spondylitis. General study points: Made up of 7 to 9 highly homologous variants, a TCR beta motif appeared characteristic of ankylosing spondylitis blood. There was reportedly significant enrichment of clones that were disease-linked in matched ankylosing spondylitis synovial fluid. In the blood and synovial fluid of reactive arthritis, some motif variants had been previously reported.

TCRdb reprocessed the 5' RACE reads with MiXCR, giving one entry per CDR3 protein. The table has about 800,000 distinct CDR3 sequences, roughly 10% seen once; the top ten hold more than 0.5%. This sequence joins TRBV20-1 and TRBJ1-2, with 9 bases lining up with TRBD1. This clonotype was sampled from a male donor with ankylosing spondylitis. Sequencing input: blood, either unsorted or a sorted T cell fraction (not recorded which). DNA for the CDR3: TGCAGTGCGGAAGTCATACAGGGGGCGACTGGCTACACCTTC. This translates into CSAEVIQGATGYTF.